These 16 T cell receptor beta chains were all obtained from the same sample, sequenced in a study of blood T cells in healthy people across ages (dated by TCRdb to between 2014 and 2017). Libraries were constructed by 5' RACE. The instrument was an Illumina HiSeq 2500. A second PCR of about 7 to 12 cycles was performed with a sample-barcoded 5' primer and a J-beta primer mix. The raw public data were reprocessed by TCRdb itself: fastp quality trimming at Q25, MiXCR clonotype calling, in-frame beta chains only. A single entry per CDR3 protein holds the most common genes and DNA from its merged rows. The sample yields 1,300,000 or so distinct CDR3 sequences; roughly 59% were counted once. 6.7% of the sample is in the top ten clones. Sequencing input: blood. Receptor source: a man between 18 and 29 years old in good health.

This sequence joins TRBV18 and TRBJ2-2, with D hard to call. The V end was cut by 5 bases, the J end by 0 bases, with 10 bases between. Germline CDR1 KGHSH, CDR2 LQKENI. This CDR3 is built from 15 residues. As DNA, the CDR3 is TGTGCCAGCTCAGCGTCGACCCCGAACACCGGGGAGCTGTTTTTT. Its translation: CASSASTPNTGELFF.

The chain recombines TRBV20-1 with TRBJ1-1; D uncertain. The ends were cut back, 3 bases at V and 5 bases at J, with 16 bases in the middle. Per germline, CDR1 DFQATT and CDR2 SNEGSKA (reference sequence). CDR3 size: 14 residues. The CDR3 loop is CSASPSPGGTEAFF. CDR3 DNA sequence: TGCAGTGCTAGCCCATCCCCCGGAGGTACTGAAGCTTTCTTT.

This clonotype was counted at least ten times. The rearrangement links TRBV12-3 or TRBV12-4 to TRBJ2-3; D not certain. V lost 9 bases, J lost 3 bases, and 10 bases lay in between. The CDR3 extends over 12 amino acids. The CDR3 loop reads CASGPRTDTQYF. As DNA, the CDR3 is TGTGCCAGTGGGCCCCGAACAGATACGCAGTATTTT.

Concerning this clonotype itself: A read error may be the cause here, since a much bigger clone is one base away. The rearrangement uses TRBV7-2 and TRBJ2-5; tentatively, D is TRBD1 (7 bases). The CDR3 length is 14 residues. Germline CDR1 SGHTA, CDR2 FQGNSA. The V end was cut by 4 bases, the J end by 6 bases, with 15 bases between. The CDR3, as DNA: TGTGCCAGCAGCTCAGCGGGCAGGGGGAAGACCCAGTACTTC. This gives the protein CASSSAGRGKTQYF.

The chain joins TRBV7-9 to TRBJ2-1; D remains ambiguous. This CDR3 spans 15 amino acids. V was cut by 1 base and J by 5 bases, with 12 bases left in between. Germline CDR1 and CDR2: SEHNR and FQNEAQ (reference sequence). Written as DNA, the CDR3 is TGTGCCAGCAGCTTAGGTAGTAAGGATAACAATGAGCAGTTCTTC. Amino acids: CASSLGSKDNNEQFF.

This clonotype was detected only a few times. The V and J genes are TRBV7-2 and TRBJ2-5, with D tentatively TRBD1 (5 bases). The CDR3 spans 13 residues. V was cut by 4 bases and J by 7 bases, with 13 bases left in between. Germline V lookup: CDR1 SGHTA, CDR2 FQGNSA. The CDR3 loop is CASSSRPQGTQYF. For the CDR3, the DNA is TGTGCCAGCAGCTCTCGTCCGCAGGGGACCCAGTACTTC.

In regard to this clonotype: A junction boundary mismatches the germline segment, possibly from a read error. This chain uses TRBV15 with TRBJ2-7, with D possibly TRBD2 on 5 matching bases. The germline V gene has CDR1 LNHNV and CDR2 YYDKDF (reference sequence). This CDR3 has 13 residues. The CDR3 protein is CATSRGSGNEQYF. The CDR3 nucleotides read TGTGCCACCAGTAGAGGGTCCGGGAACGAGCAGTACTTC.

The V and J genes are TRBV7-2 and TRBJ1-4; D is perhaps TRBD1 (6 bases). The CDR3 consists of 14 residues. With 5 bases removed from V and 7 bases from J, the gap between germline ends came to 14 bases. The V gene's germline CDR1 is SGHTA and CDR2 FQGNSA. CDR3 DNA sequence: TGTGCCAGCAGCCCCCAGGGGTCGTCTGAAAAACTGTTTTTT. This codes for CASSPQGSSEKLFF.

The chain is built from TRBV2 and TRBJ2-1; 8 bases line up with TRBD2. CDR1 SNHLY and CDR2 FYNNEI come from the germline V gene. The CDR3 contains 16 residues. Unmatched junction bases numbered 6, after V lost 5 bases and J lost 0 bases. CDR3 in amino acids: CASSSRGGSSYNEQFF. The CDR3 DNA is TGTGCCAGCAGTAGTCGGGGGGGGAGCTCCTACAATGAGCAGTTCTTC.

The chain is built from TRBV6-4 and TRBJ1-1; no firm D call. CDR1 is MRHNA and CDR2 is SNTAGT in the germline V gene. V was shortened by 0 bases and J by 0 bases, with 8 bases between the two germline ends. This CDR3 is 15 amino acids long. The CDR3 region is CASSDSYTMNTEAFF. CDR3 bases: TGTGCCAGCAGTGACTCCTACACGATGAACACTGAAGCTTTCTTT.

The chain joins TRBV6-5 to TRBJ2-1, with 9 bases identical to TRBD2. This CDR3 region has 15 residues. Germline V CDR1 and CDR2: MNHEY, SVGAGI. V gave up 5 bases and J gave up 3 bases; unmatched junction bases: 5. The DNA of the CDR3 is TGTGCCAGCAGTCTGACTAGCGGCTTCTACAATGAGCAGTTCTTC. Encoded protein: CASSLTSGFYNEQFF.

This clonotype was observed a handful of times. The chain joins TRBV21-1 to TRBJ2-5; the DNA was not used to check the table's D call, TRBD1. TRBV21-1 is deemed a pseudogene. The length of the CDR3 is 18 residues. CDR3 DNA sequence: TGTGCCAGCAGCACAATGGGGGCAAAGGGGGCGGATCAAGAGACCCAGTACTTC. Protein: CASSTMGAKGADQETQYF.

The CDR3 reads CSADAGQGRTQYF. The CDR3 DNA is TGCAGTGCTGACGCGGGACAGGGGCGTACGCAGTATTTT. The chain is built from TRBV20-1 and TRBJ2-3; TRBD1 matches 10 bases. Germline-derived CDR1 and CDR2 are DFQATT and SNEGSKA (reference sequence). The CDR3 consists of 13 residues. J gave up 8 bases and V 5 bases, and 7 bases lay outside the gene matches.

Of note for this clonotype: A much larger clonotype is one base distant, so this may be a read error. V gene TRBV7-2 combines with J gene TRBJ2-1, with D possibly being TRBD1 (6 bases). The ends were cut back, 5 bases at V and 0 bases at J, with 8 bases in the middle. Germline CDR1 is SGHTA and CDR2 is FQGNSA. This CDR3 comprises 14 residues. This CDR3 reads CASSRDNSYNEQFF. The CDR3 nucleotides read TGTGCCAGCAGCCGGGACAACTCCTACAATGAGCAGTTCTTC.

This sequence joins TRBV20-1 and TRBJ2-5, with 9 bases lining up with TRBD2. TRBJ2-1 matches the DNA end more closely, so the J call is doubtful. Looked up from germline, CDR1 is DFQATT and CDR2 is SNEGSKA (reference sequence). The CDR3 length is 15 residues. This CDR3 is CSASARAGGQETQFF. CDR3 nucleotide sequence: TGCAGTGCTAGCGCTAGAGCGGGGGGTCAAGAGACCCAGTTCTTC.

The V and J genes are TRBV5-1 and TRBJ2-7; D gene ambiguous. V lost 4 bases, J lost 2 bases, and 10 bases lay in between. This CDR3 spans 13 amino acids. Germline CDR1 is SGHRS and CDR2 is YFSETQ. The CDR3: CASSRTRTYEQYF. The CDR3 region has the DNA TGCGCCAGCAGCCGTACAAGGACCTACGAGCAGTACTTC.